The 9 T cell receptor beta chains below come from one sample, sequenced in a study of blood T cell repertoires in COVID-19. The method was immunoSEQ multiplex PCR; TCRdb's version includes in-frame clones alone and lacks a portion of them. The sample has a few hundred thousand clones, approximately 90% seen once. The sample consisted of PBMCs or T cells enriched from blood (not recorded which). These receptor sequences come from a woman in her late teens or twenties in a cohort exposed to, infected with or recovered from COVID-19 (not recorded which).

This clone was seen just once. The V and J genes are TRBV19 and TRBJ1-2; the D gene is possibly TRBD1 (5 bases). CDR3 length: 13 residues. Trimming took off 4 bases at V and 8 bases at J, with 14 bases between the two ends. Germline V gene data show CDR1 as LNHDA and CDR2 as SQIVND (reference sequence). CDR3 region: CASSSAQGYGYTF. For the CDR3, the DNA is TGTGCCAGTAGTAGTGCCCAGGGATACGGCTACACCTTC.

This chain connects TRBV10-3 to TRBJ1-1; D unclear. Germline CDR1 and CDR2: ENHRY and SYGVKD. With 8 bases removed from V and 1 base from J, the gap between germline ends came to 11 bases. The CDR3 consists of 13 residues. CDR3 in amino acids: CAIRSTTNTEAFF. CDR3 bases: TGTGCCATCCGGAGTACCACGAACACTGAAGCTTTCTTT.

The gene calls are TRBV7-8 and TRBJ1-3, with D perhaps matching TRBD1 (6 bases). CDR3 length: 14 amino acids. The germline gives CDR1 SGHVS, CDR2 FQNEAQ. Trimming left V 5 bases short and J 4 bases short, with 12 bases between. The CDR3 sequence is CASSAQGAGNTIYF. The CDR3 coding sequence is TGTGCCAGCAGCGCACAGGGAGCCGGAAACACCATATATTTT. The whole variable domain, remainder taken from reference TRBV7-8 and TRBJ1-3, is GAGVSQSPRYKVAKRGQDVALRCDPISGHVSLFWYQQALGQGPEFLTYFQNEAQLDKSGLPSDRFFAERPEGSVSTLKIQRTQQEDSAVYLCASSAQGAGNTIYFGEGSWLTVV.

The gene calls are TRBV28 and TRBJ1-4; 9 bases are a match to TRBD1. Germline V gives CDR1 MDHEN, CDR2 SYDVKM. V trimming: 6 bases; J trimming: 8 bases; junction bases outside the gene matches: 10. The CDR3 totals 15 residues. The CDR3, as DNA: TGTGCCAGCAGCCATGGAGGGGACAGGGTGGAAAAACTGTTTTTT. Translation gives CASSHGGDRVEKLFF.

J is TRBJ1-2 and V is TRBV5-4, with 7 bases aligning to TRBD1. This CDR3 spans 15 amino acids. Germline V gives CDR1 SGHNT, CDR2 YYREEE (reference sequence). Trimming cost V 1 base and J 7 bases; bases outside gene matches: 10. The CDR3 DNA is TGTGCCAGCAGCTTGATGACAGGGATGGGTGGTGGCTACACCTTC. It is translated as CASSLMTGMGGGYTF.

The J gene is TRBJ1-5, the V gene TRBV5-8, with D hard to call. The V gene's germline CDR1 is SGHTS and CDR2 YDEGEE. V was pared by 4 bases and J by 2 bases, with 16 bases between. CDR3 length: 16 residues. CDR3 sequence (DNA): TGTGCCAGCAGCGAGCCCATCGGGGTCGGCAATCAGCCCCAGCATTTT. Translating it yields CASSEPIGVGNQPQHF.

CDR3 in DNA: TGTGCCAGCAGCCCGACAGATATGAACACTGAAGCTTTCTTT. This sequence encodes CASSPTDMNTEAFF. V gene TRBV7-3 combines with J gene TRBJ1-1; tentative D call: TRBD1 (5 bases). The CDR3 totals 14 residues. V gave up 5 bases and J gave up 0 bases, with 10 bases separating them. Per germline, CDR1 SGHTA and CDR2 FQGTGA.

V and J are TRBV5-5 and TRBJ2-1, with 8 positions matching TRBD1. This CDR3 has 14 residues. The J segment lost 4 bases and the V segment lost 5 bases, leaving 5 bases of the junction unmatched. Germline values: CDR1 SGHKS, CDR2 YYEKEE (reference sequence). The CDR3 here is CASRPGQDYNEQFF. The CDR3 nucleotides read TGTGCCAGCAGGCCGGGACAGGATTACAATGAGCAGTTCTTC.

The rearrangement links TRBV5-4 to TRBJ2-2; 15 nucleotides match TRBD2. The ends lost 3 bases at V and 7 bases at J; junction bases unmatched: 4. The CDR3 is 16 residues long. CDR1 is SGHNT and CDR2 is YYREEE in the germline V gene (reference sequence). The CDR3 loop is CASSSWTSGGVGELFF. CDR3 coding DNA: TGTGCCAGCAGCTCGTGGACTAGCGGGGGGGTCGGGGAGCTGTTTTTT.